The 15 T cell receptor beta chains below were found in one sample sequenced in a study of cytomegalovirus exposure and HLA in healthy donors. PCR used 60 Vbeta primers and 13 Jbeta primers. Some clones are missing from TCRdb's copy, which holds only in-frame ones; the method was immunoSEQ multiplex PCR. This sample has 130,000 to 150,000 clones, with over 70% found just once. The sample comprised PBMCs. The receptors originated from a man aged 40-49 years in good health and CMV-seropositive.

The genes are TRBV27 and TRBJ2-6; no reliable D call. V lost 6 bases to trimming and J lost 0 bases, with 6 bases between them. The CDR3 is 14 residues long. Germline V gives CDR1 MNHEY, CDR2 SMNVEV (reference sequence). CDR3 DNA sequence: TGTGCCAGCAGGCTACTCTCTGGGGCCAACGTCCTGACTTTC. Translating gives CASRLLSGANVLTF.

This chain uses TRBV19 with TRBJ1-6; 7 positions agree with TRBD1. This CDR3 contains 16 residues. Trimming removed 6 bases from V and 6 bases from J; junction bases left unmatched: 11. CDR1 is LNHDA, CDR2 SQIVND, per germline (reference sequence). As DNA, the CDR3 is TGTGCCAGTAGATTTGGGTTCTCAGGGGGTAATTCACCCCTCCACTTT. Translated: CASRFGFSGGNSPLHF. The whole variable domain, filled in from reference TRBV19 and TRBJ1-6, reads DGGITQSPKYLFRKEGQNVTLSCEQNLNHDAMYWYRQDPGQGLRLIYYSQIVNDFQKGDIAEGYSVSREKKESFPLTVTSAQKNPTAFYLCASRFGFSGGNSPLHFGNGTRLTVT.

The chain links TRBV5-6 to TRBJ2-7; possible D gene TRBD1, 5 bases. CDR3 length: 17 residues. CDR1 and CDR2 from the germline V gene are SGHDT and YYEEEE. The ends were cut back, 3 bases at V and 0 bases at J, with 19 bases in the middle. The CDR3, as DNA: TGTGCCAGCAGCTCCATTACTCAGGGTGAAACCTCCTACGAGCAGTACTTC. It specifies CASSSITQGETSYEQYF.

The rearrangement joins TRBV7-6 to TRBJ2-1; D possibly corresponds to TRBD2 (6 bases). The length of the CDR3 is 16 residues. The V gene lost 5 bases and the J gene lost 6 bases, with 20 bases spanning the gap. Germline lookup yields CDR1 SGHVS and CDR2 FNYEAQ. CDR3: CASSPPEGTGGNEQFF. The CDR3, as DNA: TGTGCCAGCAGCCCCCCCGAGGGCACCGGGGGCAATGAGCAGTTCTTC. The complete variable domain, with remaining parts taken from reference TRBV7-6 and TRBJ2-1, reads GAGVSQSPRYKVTKRGQDVALRCDPISGHVSLYWYRQALGQGPEFLTYFNYEAQQDKSGLPNDRFSAERPEGSISTLTIQRTEQRDSAMYRCASSPPEGTGGNEQFFGPGTRLTVL.

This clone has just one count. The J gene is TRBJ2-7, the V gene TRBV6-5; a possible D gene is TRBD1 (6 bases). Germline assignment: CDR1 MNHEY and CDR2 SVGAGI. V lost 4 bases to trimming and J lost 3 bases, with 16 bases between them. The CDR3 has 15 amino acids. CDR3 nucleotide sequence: TGTGCCAGCAGTTTATGGAGACAGGTCGGCTACGAGCAGTACTTC. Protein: CASSLWRQVGYEQYF.

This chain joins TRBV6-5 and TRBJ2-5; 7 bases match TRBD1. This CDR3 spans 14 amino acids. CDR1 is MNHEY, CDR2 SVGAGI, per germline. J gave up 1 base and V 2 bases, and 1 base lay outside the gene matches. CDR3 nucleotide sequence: TGTGCCAGCAGTTACGGGACAGCCCAAGAGACCCAGTACTTC. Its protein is CASSYGTAQETQYF.

CDR3 residues: CASSVATSGRRSEQFF. The CDR3 DNA sequence: TGTGCCAGCAGCGTAGCGACTAGCGGGAGGCGAAGTGAGCAGTTCTTC. V gene TRBV9 combines with J gene TRBJ2-1, with TRBD2 matching over 13 bases. The junction had 6 bases not matched to a gene; V was cut back by 0 bases and J by 9 bases. The CDR3 contains 16 residues. Germline CDR1 and CDR2: SGDLS and YYNGEE.

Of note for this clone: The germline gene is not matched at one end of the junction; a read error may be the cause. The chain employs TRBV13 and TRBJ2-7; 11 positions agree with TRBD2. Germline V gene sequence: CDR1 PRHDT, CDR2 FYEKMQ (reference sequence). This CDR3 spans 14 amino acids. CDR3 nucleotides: TGTGCCAGCAGTTTAGCGGGAGGGCCCTACGAGCAGTACTTC. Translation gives CASSLAGGPYEQYF.

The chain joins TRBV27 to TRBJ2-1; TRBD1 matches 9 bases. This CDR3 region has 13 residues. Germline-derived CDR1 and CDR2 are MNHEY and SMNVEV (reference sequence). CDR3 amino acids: CETGTGRAGEQFF. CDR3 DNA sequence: TGTGAAACCGGGACAGGGCGCGCAGGTGAGCAGTTCTTC.

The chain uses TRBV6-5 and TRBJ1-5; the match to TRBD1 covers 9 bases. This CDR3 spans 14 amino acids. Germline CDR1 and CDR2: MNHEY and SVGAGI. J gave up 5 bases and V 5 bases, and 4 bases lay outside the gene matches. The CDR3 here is CASSPDRGDQPQHF. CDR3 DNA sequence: TGTGCCAGCAGTCCCGACAGGGGGGATCAGCCCCAGCATTTT.

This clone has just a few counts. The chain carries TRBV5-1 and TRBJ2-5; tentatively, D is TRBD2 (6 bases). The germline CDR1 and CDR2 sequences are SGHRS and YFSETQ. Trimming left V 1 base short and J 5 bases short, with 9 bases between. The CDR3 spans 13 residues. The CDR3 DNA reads TGCGCCAGCAGCTTGACTAGCATGGAGACCCAGTACTTC. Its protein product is CASSLTSMETQYF. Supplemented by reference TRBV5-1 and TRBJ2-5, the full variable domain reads KAGVTQTPRYLIKTRGQQVTLSCSPISGHRSVSWYQQTPGQGLQFLFEYFSETQRNKGNFPGRFSGRQFSNSRSEMNVSTLELGDSALYLCASSLTSMETQYFGPGTRLLVL.

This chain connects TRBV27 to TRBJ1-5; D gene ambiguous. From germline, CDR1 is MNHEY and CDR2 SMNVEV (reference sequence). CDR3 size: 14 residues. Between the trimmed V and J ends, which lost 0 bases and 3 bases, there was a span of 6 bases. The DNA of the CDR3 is TGTGCCAGCAGTTTATCGGTAGACAATCAGCCCCAGCATTTT. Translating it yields CASSLSVDNQPQHF.

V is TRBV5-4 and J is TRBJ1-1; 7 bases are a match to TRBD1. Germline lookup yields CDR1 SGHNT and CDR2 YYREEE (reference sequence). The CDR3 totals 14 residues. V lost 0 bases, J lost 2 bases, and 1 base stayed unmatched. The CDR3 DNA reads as TGTGCCAGCAGCTTGGCAGGGGGTAACACTGAAGCTTTCTTT. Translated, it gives CASSLAGGNTEAFF.

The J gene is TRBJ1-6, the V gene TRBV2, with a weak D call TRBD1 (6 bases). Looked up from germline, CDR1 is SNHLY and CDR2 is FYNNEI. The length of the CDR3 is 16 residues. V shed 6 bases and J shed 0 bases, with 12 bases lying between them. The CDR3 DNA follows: TGTGCCAGCAGAGTAACAGGGCGCTCCTATAATTCACCCCTCCACTTT. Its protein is CASRVTGRSYNSPLHF. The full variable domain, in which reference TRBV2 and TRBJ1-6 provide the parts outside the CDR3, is EPEVTQTPSHQVTQMGQEVILRCVPISNHLYFYWYRQILGQKVEFLVSFYNNEISEKSEIFDDQFSVERPDGSNFTLKIRSTKLEDSAMYFCASRVTGRSYNSPLHFGNGTRLTVT.

The CDR3 protein is CASSQVHRQGQSEAFF. In nucleotides, the CDR3 is TGTGCCAGCTCACAGGTTCATCGACAGGGGCAGAGCGAAGCTTTCTTT. The V call is TRBV18, the J call TRBJ1-1; the match to TRBD1 covers 8 bases. CDR3 length: 16 residues. V trimming: 4 bases; J trimming: 8 bases; junction bases outside the gene matches: 15. CDR1 and CDR2 from the germline V gene are KGHSH and LQKENI. Full variable domain (missing parts from reference TRBV18 and TRBJ1-1): NAGVMQNPRHLVRRRGQEARLRCSPMKGHSHVYWYRQLPEEGLKFMVYLQKENIIDESGMPKERFSAEFPKEGPSILRIQQVVRGDSAAYFCASSQVHRQGQSEAFFGQGTRLTVV.